Following are 24 T cell receptor beta chains from one sample sequenced in a study of OX40 agonist ivuxolimab in advanced cancers. Only in-frame clones appear in the TCRdb table, and some are missing; sequencing was by immunoSEQ multiplex PCR. This repertoire shows around 19,000 clones, around 69% found once; its top ten account for roughly a quarter. Sample: CD4+ or CD8+ T cells sorted from blood, taken in a trial of the OX40 agonist ivuxolimab. These receptors were taken from an adult with an advanced solid tumor such as melanoma, head and neck, liver or kidney cancer.

This chain uses TRBV28 with TRBJ2-3, with D maybe TRBD1 (5 bases). The V gene lost 6 bases and the J gene lost 4 bases, with 23 bases spanning the gap. Germline V CDR1 and CDR2: MDHEN, SYDVKM. The CDR3 contains 17 residues. CDR3 DNA: TGTGCCAGCAGCCCGCCGTGGGTCAGGGATGTTTCAGATACGCAGTATTTT. Translation: CASSPPWVRDVSDTQYF. Together with reference TRBV28 and TRBJ2-3, the CDR3 gives the full variable domain: DVKVTQSSRYLVKRTGEKVFLECVQDMDHENMFWYRQDPGLGLRLIYFSYDVKMKEKGDIPEGYSVSREKKERFSLILESASTNQTSMYLCASSPPWVRDVSDTQYFGPGTRLTVL.

The CDR3 nucleotides are TGTGCCAGCAGCCCCACGGGACTAGCGGGCGGAGAGACCCAGTACTTC. This encodes CASSPTGLAGGETQYF. V and J are TRBV11-2 and TRBJ2-5; TRBD2 agrees at 12 bases. The V gene end was trimmed by 5 bases and the J gene end by 4 bases; junction bases not matched to a gene: 8. Germline values: CDR1 SGHAT, CDR2 FQNNGV. This CDR3 contains 16 residues.

This clone has more than one count but fewer than ten. The rearrangement links TRBV19 to TRBJ2-7, with D possibly being TRBD2 (5 bases). Germline values: CDR1 LNHDA, CDR2 SQIVND (reference sequence). The CDR3 is 13 residues long. Between the trimmed V and J ends, which lost 5 bases and 4 bases, there was a span of 12 bases. This chain's CDR3 is CASSSGIGYEQYF. For the CDR3, the DNA is TGTGCCAGTAGTTCGGGAATTGGGTACGAGCAGTACTTC.

This clone was seen a handful of times. This chain connects TRBV23-1 to TRBJ2-4; perhaps TRBD1 as D (6 bases). TRBV23-1 is known as an ORF, though its function is uncertain. The CDR3 totals 11 residues. V was trimmed by 10 bases and J by 10 bases, leaving 14 bases between them. The CDR3 reads CATEPDRIQYF. The DNA for the CDR3 is TGCGCCACCGAACCAGACAGGATTCAGTACTTC.

CDR3 sequence: CASSLLAGTTGELFF. Written as DNA, the CDR3 is TGTGCCAGCAGCTTACTAGCGGGAACGACCGGGGAGCTGTTTTTT. V is TRBV7-2 and J is TRBJ2-2; 9 nucleotides line up with TRBD2. Germline CDR1 is SGHTA and CDR2 is FQGNSA. The V and J ends lost 2 bases and 5 bases, in that order; junction bases with no gene match: 3. The CDR3 contains 15 residues.

V gene TRBV27 combines with J gene TRBJ2-2, with 11 bases aligning to TRBD2. CDR1 is MNHEY, CDR2 SMNVEV, per germline (reference sequence). The CDR3 sequence is 18 residues long. V trimming: 0 bases; J trimming: 4 bases; junction bases outside the gene matches: 7. The CDR3 loop reads CASSLSGSSGRITGELFF. As DNA, the CDR3 is TGTGCCAGCAGTTTATCGGGATCTAGCGGGAGGATCACCGGGGAGCTGTTTTTT.

This chain connects TRBV5-6 to TRBJ2-7; TRBD2 matches at 8 bases. J lost 7 bases, V lost 1 base, and 7 bases had no gene match. Germline V CDR1 and CDR2: SGHDT, YYEEEE. The length of the CDR3 is 14 residues. CDR3 protein: CASSLSAGAREQYF. In DNA form, the CDR3 reads TGTGCCAGCAGCTTGTCAGCGGGAGCGCGGGAGCAGTACTTC. Supplemented by reference TRBV5-6 and TRBJ2-7, the full variable domain reads DAGVTQSPTHLIKTRGQQVTLRCSPKSGHDTVSWYQQALGQGPQFIFQYYEEEERQRGNFPDRFSGHQFPNYSSELNVNALLLGDSALYLCASSLSAGAREQYFGPGTRLTVT.

V usage is TRBV11-2 and J usage is TRBJ1-1; D gene ambiguous. This CDR3 is 16 amino acids long. CDR1 SGHAT and CDR2 FQNNGV come from the germline V gene. The V gene lost 3 bases and the J gene lost 1 base, with 15 bases spanning the gap. The CDR3 reads CASSFLVSGGNTEAFF. CDR3 nucleotide sequence: TGTGCCAGCAGCTTCCTTGTTTCCGGAGGGAACACTGAAGCTTTCTTT.

The gene calls are TRBV7-9 and TRBJ2-4, with TRBD1 matching over 10 bases. CDR1 SEHNR and CDR2 FQNEAQ come from the germline V gene (reference sequence). V was pared by 2 bases and J by 3 bases, with 13 bases of the junction left unmatched. CDR3 size: 19 residues. The CDR3 region is CASSLLGQGNTYDKNIQYF. DNA of the CDR3: TGTGCCAGCAGCTTATTGGGACAGGGGAATACATACGACAAAAACATTCAGTACTTC.

A remark on this clone: Relative to the germline gene, one junction end is altered; a read error may explain this. The J gene is TRBJ2-7, the V gene TRBV27, with TRBD1 identical over 7 bases. CDR1 is MNHEY and CDR2 is SMNVEV in the germline V gene (reference sequence). This CDR3 region has 13 residues. This CDR3 is CASSSQIQGPHSF. The DNA for the CDR3 is TGTGCCAGCAGTTCCCAAATACAGGGGCCCCATAGCTTC.

This rearrangement joins TRBV7-9 to TRBJ1-1; the D is unclear. Trimming took 1 base from V and 0 from J, leaving 9 bases between them. CDR3 size: 15 residues. Germline V lookup: CDR1 SEHNR, CDR2 FQNEAQ (reference sequence). The CDR3 here is CASSLEWPLNTEAFF. The CDR3 DNA reads as TGTGCCAGCAGCTTAGAGTGGCCACTGAACACTGAAGCTTTCTTT. Complete variable domain (other parts from reference TRBV7-9 and TRBJ1-1): DTGVSQNPRHKITKRGQNVTFRCDPISEHNRLYWYRQTLGQGPEFLTYFQNEAQLEKSRLLSDRFSAERPKGSFSTLEIQRTEQGDSAMYLCASSLEWPLNTEAFFGQGTRLTVV.

The chain uses TRBV19 and TRBJ2-1; 7 nucleotides align to TRBD2. J was trimmed by 2 bases and V by 7 bases; bases with no gene match: 5. The CDR3 runs to 14 residues. Germline V gives CDR1 LNHDA, CDR2 SQIVND (reference sequence). For the CDR3, the DNA is TGTGCCAGTATTTCTAGCGGAGCCTACAATGAGCAGTTCTTC. Translation: CASISSGAYNEQFF.

The rearrangement links TRBV7-9 to TRBJ1-1; perhaps TRBD1 as D (6 bases). V was pared by 1 base and J by 1 base, with 10 bases between. The CDR3 is made up of 15 amino acids. Germline V gene lookup returns CDR1 SEHNR and CDR2 FQNEAQ (reference sequence). The CDR3, as DNA: TGTGCCAGCAGCTTAGGGGACACCTCGAACACTGAAGCTTTCTTT. Encoded protein: CASSLGDTSNTEAFF.

The chain combines TRBV27 with TRBJ2-3; no clear D. There are 14 residues in the CDR3. V was trimmed by 5 bases and J by 5 bases, leaving 14 bases between them. The germline CDR1 and CDR2 sequences are MNHEY and SMNVEV (reference sequence). The DNA of the CDR3 is TGTGCCAGCAGTCCCGACCAGAGTGGAGATACGCAGTATTTT. Encoded protein: CASSPDQSGDTQYF.

The chain couples TRBV7-2 to TRBJ1-2; possibly TRBD1 for D (5 bases). CDR1 is SGHTA and CDR2 is FQGNSA in the germline V gene. The CDR3 has 12 amino acids. V gave up 3 bases and J gave up 6 bases, with 8 bases separating them. The CDR3 region has the DNA TGTGCCAGCAGCTTTTCAGGGAATGGCTACACCTTC. This sequence encodes CASSFSGNGYTF.

A single count supports this clone. J is TRBJ2-3 and V is TRBV15; D remains ambiguous. Germline V gene data show CDR1 as LNHNV and CDR2 as YYDKDF (reference sequence). Trimming stripped 1 base from V and 4 bases from J, with 6 bases between. The CDR3 loop spans 13 amino acids. This CDR3 reads CATSRGPADTQYF. DNA for the CDR3: TGTGCCACCAGCAGAGGGCCTGCAGATACGCAGTATTTT. The variable domain in full, with the rest retrieved from reference TRBV15 and TRBJ2-3, is DAMVIQNPRYQVTQFGKPVTLSCSQTLNHNVMYWYQQKSSQAPKLLFHYYDKDFNNEADTPDNFQSRRPNTSFCFLDIRSPGLGDTAMYLCATSRGPADTQYFGPGTRLTVL.

The CDR3 here is CASSWVSAYEQYF. For the CDR3, the DNA is TGTGCCAGCAGTTGGGTAAGCGCCTACGAGCAGTACTTC. The V call is TRBV6-1, the J call TRBJ2-7; D is undetermined. The CDR3 sequence is 13 residues long. V lost 5 bases, J lost 2 bases, and 10 bases lay in between. The germline CDR1 and CDR2 sequences are MNHNS and SASEGT.

This sequence joins TRBV5-4 and TRBJ2-3; 8 positions agree with TRBD2. There are 17 residues in the CDR3. The J segment lost 4 bases and the V segment lost 3 bases, leaving 13 bases of the junction unmatched. Germline CDR1 reads SGHNT; CDR2 reads YYREEE (reference sequence). This CDR3 reads CASSSSPREVVADTQYF. The DNA for the CDR3 is TGTGCCAGCAGCTCGTCTCCGCGGGAGGTTGTGGCAGATACGCAGTATTTT.

The chain uses TRBV19 and TRBJ2-1, with 13 nucleotides matching TRBD2. CDR1 is LNHDA, CDR2 SQIVND, per germline (reference sequence). Trimming at V came to 5 bases and at J to 10 bases, leaving 5 bases not matched to a gene. The CDR3 sequence is 14 residues long. The DNA for the CDR3 is TGTGCCAGTAGTCTTTCGGGACTAGCGGGGGAGCAGTTCTTC. Protein sequence: CASSLSGLAGEQFF.

This chain uses TRBV4-1 with TRBJ2-7; 9 bases are shared with TRBD1. The CDR3 length is 15 residues. Trimming took 0 bases from V and 6 from J; bases not matched to a gene: 6. From germline, CDR1 is MGHRA and CDR2 YSYEKL. The chain's CDR3 is CASSQDYRGLIEQYF. The CDR3 bases are TGCGCCAGCAGCCAAGATTACAGGGGGCTAATCGAGCAGTACTTC.

The chain uses TRBV11-2 and TRBJ2-1; a weak D match, TRBD2 (5 bases). CDR3 length equals 14 residues. V gave up 4 bases and J gave up 12 bases, with 19 bases separating them. CDR1 is SGHAT and CDR2 is FQNNGV in the germline V gene. The CDR3 DNA sequence: TGTGCCAGCAGCTCCCTACTCGATTACGAGGGGCAGTTCTTC. As protein: CASSSLLDYEGQFF.

This clone was counted only a few times. This chain uses TRBV7-6 with TRBJ2-5; TRBD1 aligns across 7 bases. J lost 1 base, V lost 1 base, and 12 bases had no gene match. This CDR3 has 18 amino acids. CDR1 SGHVS and CDR2 FNYEAQ come from the germline V gene. In nucleotides, the CDR3 is TGTGCCAGCAGCTTAGACCCCCCCGCCGGGACAGTCCAAGAGACCCAGTACTTC. This encodes CASSLDPPAGTVQETQYF.

The rearrangement links TRBV10-3 to TRBJ2-5; 9 bases align to TRBD2. The germline V gene encodes CDR1 ENHRY and CDR2 SYGVKD. The CDR3 contains 16 residues. Unmatched junction bases numbered 10, after V lost 4 bases and J lost 4 bases. CDR3 DNA sequence: TGTGCCATCAGTGGAGGGGATAGCGGGAGCTCAGAGACCCAGTACTTC. This translates into CAISGGDSGSSETQYF.

V gene TRBV27 combines with J gene TRBJ2-3; TRBD1 matches 9 bases. The V and J ends lost 1 base and 3 bases, in that order; junction bases with no gene match: 2. Germline V gene sequence: CDR1 MNHEY, CDR2 SMNVEV (reference sequence). There are 15 residues in the CDR3. The CDR3 DNA is TGTGCCAGCAGTTTATGGACAGGGGCTACAGATACGCAGTATTTT. It encodes CASSLWTGATDTQYF.